These 15 T cell receptor beta chains came from one sample sequenced in a study of OX40 agonist ivuxolimab in advanced cancers. Sequenced by immunoSEQ multiplex PCR; TCRdb stores in-frame clones only, minus some. The table lists approximately 60,000 clones, about 90% of them singletons. This material consisted of CD4+ or CD8+ T cells sorted from blood, taken in a trial of the OX40 agonist ivuxolimab. These receptors all come from an adult with an advanced solid tumor such as melanoma, head and neck, liver or kidney cancer.

This sequence joins TRBV19 and TRBJ1-1, with a tentative D call TRBD1 (6 bases). This CDR3 is built from 12 residues. The V and J ends lost 7 bases and 11 bases respectively, with 17 bases between them. Germline V CDR1 and CDR2: LNHDA, SQIVND (reference sequence). The CDR3 here is CASTSAGGWAFF. In nucleotides, the CDR3 is TGTGCCAGTACCTCGGCGGGGGGCTGGGCTTTCTTT.

The genes are TRBV6-5 and TRBJ2-1, with D unresolved. Deletions cut 7 bases from V and 0 bases from J, with 13 bases between. The CDR3 is 15 residues long. CDR1 and CDR2 from the germline V gene are MNHEY and SVGAGI. The chain's CDR3 is CASTFAPFSYNEQFF. The CDR3 bases are TGTGCCAGCACCTTTGCACCGTTCTCCTACAATGAGCAGTTCTTC.

This clone was seen once. The chain couples TRBV10-3 to TRBJ2-5; 10 nucleotides line up with TRBD1. V lost 6 bases to trimming and J lost 11 bases; unmatched junction nucleotides: 12. Germline CDR1 ENHRY, CDR2 SYGVKD. The CDR3 has 14 amino acids. This CDR3 is CAISPGQGTWEQYF. CDR3 bases: TGTGCCATCAGCCCGGGACAGGGGACGTGGGAGCAGTACTTC.

V is TRBV18 and J is TRBJ2-6; 9 positions match TRBD1. The CDR3 has 15 amino acids. Germline values: CDR1 KGHSH, CDR2 LQKENI. V was clipped by 6 bases and J by 2 bases; unmatched bases: 2. Here the CDR3 reads CASSRQGAGANVLTF. The CDR3, as DNA: TGTGCCAGCTCCCGACAGGGGGCTGGGGCCAACGTCCTGACTTTC.

This clone has just one count. The chain is built from TRBV29-1 and TRBJ1-1; possible D gene TRBD1, 5 bases. The germline V and J ends were trimmed by 7 bases and 3 bases, with 18 bases remaining between them. The CDR3 sequence is 14 residues long. The V gene's germline CDR1 is SQVTM and CDR2 ANQGSEA. The CDR3 is CSAWRGIGDTEAFF. Here the CDR3 DNA reads TGCAGCGCCTGGCGGGGGATCGGGGACACTGAAGCTTTCTTT. Together with reference TRBV29-1 and TRBJ1-1, the CDR3 gives the full variable domain: SAVISQKPSRDICQRGTSLTIQCQVDSQVTMMFWYRQQPGQSLTLIATANQGSEATYESGFVIDKFPISRPNLTFSTLTVSNMSPEDSSIYLCSAWRGIGDTEAFFGQGTRLTVV.

The chain uses TRBV5-4 and TRBJ1-5; 8 nucleotides agree with TRBD1. CDR1 is SGHNT, CDR2 YYREEE, per germline (reference sequence). CDR3 length: 14 amino acids. J was trimmed by 5 bases and V by 0 bases; bases with no gene match: 1. CDR3 in amino acids: CASSLEGQDQPQHF. The CDR3 coding sequence is TGTGCCAGCAGCTTGGAGGGACAGGATCAGCCCCAGCATTTT.

This clone has a single count. CDR3 in DNA: TGCAGTGCTAGAGTCTACGAGCAGTACTTC. This encodes CSARVYEQYF. The rearrangement joins TRBV20-1 to TRBJ2-7; the D is unclear. Trimming took 1 base from V and 3 from J, leaving 1 base between them. The germline V gene has CDR1 DFQATT and CDR2 SNEGSKA (reference sequence). The CDR3 has 10 amino acids.

The rearrangement uses TRBV30 and TRBJ2-1, with D perhaps matching TRBD1 (5 bases). This CDR3 has 15 amino acids. Per germline, CDR1 GTSNPN and CDR2 SVGIG (reference sequence). V was cut by 3 bases and J by 3 bases, with 15 bases left in between. The CDR3 here is CAWRKVQGGYNEQFF. CDR3 in DNA: TGTGCCTGGAGAAAGGTGCAGGGTGGCTACAATGAGCAGTTCTTC.

The rearrangement uses TRBV5-1 and TRBJ1-1; possibly TRBD1 for D (5 bases). The CDR3 covers 16 residues. The V and J ends lost 0 bases and 3 bases respectively, with 15 bases between them. CDR1 is SGHRS, CDR2 YFSETQ, per germline. The CDR3 DNA is TGCGCCAGCAGCTTGGAATTAGGGGCAAGAGACACTGAAGCTTTCTTT. It specifies CASSLELGARDTEAFF. The full variable domain, its missing parts supplied by reference TRBV5-1 and TRBJ1-1, is KAGVTQTPRYLIKTRGQQVTLSCSPISGHRSVSWYQQTPGQGLQFLFEYFSETQRNKGNFPGRFSGRQFSNSRSEMNVSTLELGDSALYLCASSLELGARDTEAFFGQGTRLTVV.

The V gene is TRBV29-1, the J gene TRBJ1-2; D not certain. Germline V gene data show CDR1 as SQVTM and CDR2 as ANQGSEA. CDR3 length: 15 amino acids. The V end was cut by 2 bases, the J end by 5 bases, with 18 bases between. CDR3 nucleotides: TGCAGCGTTGAAACCTCCTCCACCGGTTGGTATGGCTACACCTTC. This sequence encodes CSVETSSTGWYGYTF. The whole variable domain, filled in from reference TRBV29-1 and TRBJ1-2, reads SAVISQKPSRDICQRGTSLTIQCQVDSQVTMMFWYRQQPGQSLTLIATANQGSEATYESGFVIDKFPISRPNLTFSTLTVSNMSPEDSSIYLCSVETSSTGWYGYTFGSGTRLTVV.

The chain joins TRBV4-2 to TRBJ2-2, with 12 bases aligning to TRBD2. Germline CDR1 LGHNA, CDR2 YNFKEQ. Trimming took 4 bases from V and 4 from J; bases not matched to a gene: 1. There are 15 residues in the CDR3. The CDR3 DNA reads as TGTGCCAGCAGCCCGGGACTAGCGGGCACCGGGGAGCTGTTTTTT. It codes for CASSPGLAGTGELFF.

V gene TRBV28 combines with J gene TRBJ1-2, with D possibly TRBD1 on 5 matching bases. Germline V lookup: CDR1 MDHEN, CDR2 SYDVKM. The length of the CDR3 is 13 residues. Trimming left V 2 bases short and J 10 bases short, with 14 bases between. DNA of the CDR3: TGTGCCAGCAGTTTACGGACCACGGGACTCTACACCTTC. This gives the protein CASSLRTTGLYTF.

The chain links TRBV2 to TRBJ1-2; TRBD1 agrees at 7 bases. The CDR3 length is 12 residues. V was clipped by 6 bases and J by 4 bases; unmatched bases: 2. The germline V gene has CDR1 SNHLY and CDR2 FYNNEI. CDR3 region: CASRDRSYGYTF. The CDR3 bases are TGTGCCAGCAGGGACAGGTCCTATGGCTACACCTTC.

The V and J genes are TRBV29-1 and TRBJ2-6; D could derive from TRBD1 or TRBD2 (5 bases each). Germline V gives CDR1 SQVTM, CDR2 ANQGSEA. Trimming took off 7 bases at V and 4 bases at J, with 8 bases between the two ends. The CDR3 runs 12 residues. The CDR3 nucleotides read TGCAGCGCCGAGGGGGGGGCCAACGTCCTGACTTTC. It codes for CSAEGGANVLTF.

The gene calls are TRBV7-2 and TRBJ2-3; 9 positions match TRBD1. The length of the CDR3 is 15 residues. J gave up 5 bases and V 4 bases, and 7 bases lay outside the gene matches. CDR1 is SGHTA and CDR2 is FQGNSA in the germline V gene. CDR3 loop: CASSSGTGLGDTQYF. The CDR3 bases are TGTGCCAGCAGCTCCGGGACAGGGCTAGGAGATACGCAGTATTTT.